This T cell receptor (beta chain) was recovered during a study of blood T cell repertoires in COVID-19 (dated by TCRdb to the early 2020s). For the study in its entirety: Samples from collaborators originated in the United States, Italy and Spain and spanned both the acute and convalescent phases of COVID-19. The samples were drawn from the first 160 participants of the ongoing ImmuneRACE study and from 1,254 subjects provided by 6 global collaborators. The prospective study material was composed of cDNA or gDNA derived from T cells, B-cell-depleted T cells, or PBMCs. The dataset comprised deeply sampled blood TCRbeta repertoires from subjects exposed to, actively infected with, or recovered from COVID-19. Where available, HLA class I and class II types were obtained from metadata supplied by the sample provider rather than from assay-based typing. Sample metadata almost always included a de-identified subject ID, COVID-19 status, age in years and sex. The repertoires were released in a freely available public database intended as a resource for research on the immune response to SARS-CoV-2.

V lost 2 bases and J lost 3 bases; the stretch between them is 14 bases long. The germline V gene gives CDR1 as SGDLS and CDR2 as YYNGEE. The CDR3 runs 15 amino acids, cysteine and phenylalanine included. Of all the DNA, just the CDR3 is kept, 45 bases in frame from base 1. Broader findings and caveats from the paper: The quantity of clinical and demographic metadata differed by source and by participant and was supplied without curation.

The collaborating institutions used their own protocols to collect whole blood in K2EDTA tubes. For TCRbeta analysis, collaborators shipped samples in one of three forms: frozen whole blood, isolated PBMCs, or DNA extracted from either of those sample types. Note on this clone: There is no known antigen for this receptor. No base quality information exists; no much larger clone differs at one position.

TCRbeta CDR3 regions were amplified from genomic DNA using the immunoSEQ Assay, a bias-controlled multiplex PCR. Concerning the study's data processing: Within the assay, amplification of reference gene primers was used to estimate how many nucleated cells each sample contained. To quantify the absolute abundance of each unique TCRbeta CDR3 rearrangement, sequence reads were collapsed and filtered. For each sample, productive Simpson clonality was calculated by taking the square root of Simpson's diversity index across productive rearrangements. Here the immuneACCESS table is served through TCRdb, limited to in-frame sequences with V and J called. Missing clones are a known gap in these copies; in checked studies unresolved V genes cover under half, and the rest lacks a known reason. V and J calls and clone size are copied from that table; D and trimming were computed from the DNA. This sample holds about 88,000 clones; approximately 90% were observed only once. About 2.7% of the sample is taken by the ten largest.

The TCR sequence derives from a woman older than 75 with acute or convalescent COVID-19. The V gene is TRBV9 and the J gene is TRBJ1-1; perhaps TRBD1 is the D gene, with 6 bases matching. The specimen was peripheral blood. The CDR3: CASSVLQGSDTEAFF. DNA sequence: TGTGCCAGCAGCGTCTTACAGGGAAGCGACACTGAAGCTTTCTTT.